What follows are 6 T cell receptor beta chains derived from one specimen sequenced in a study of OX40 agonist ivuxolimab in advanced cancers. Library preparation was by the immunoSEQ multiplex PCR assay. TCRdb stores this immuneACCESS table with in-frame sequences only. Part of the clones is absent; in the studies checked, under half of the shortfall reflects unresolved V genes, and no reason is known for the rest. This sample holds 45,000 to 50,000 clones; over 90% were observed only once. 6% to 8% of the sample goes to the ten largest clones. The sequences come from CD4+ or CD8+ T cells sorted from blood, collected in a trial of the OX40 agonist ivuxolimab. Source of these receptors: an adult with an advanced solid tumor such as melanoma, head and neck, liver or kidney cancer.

The CDR3 loop reads CASSPGQNTEAFF. In DNA form, the CDR3 reads TGTGCCAGCAGCCCGGGACAGAACACTGAAGCTTTCTTT. The chain carries TRBV7-6 and TRBJ1-1; weak D call: TRBD1 (6 bases). The V end lost 5 bases, the J end lost 1 base, and 8 bases lay between the germline ends. The CDR3 consists of 13 residues. In germline, CDR1 is SGHVS, CDR2 FNYEAQ.

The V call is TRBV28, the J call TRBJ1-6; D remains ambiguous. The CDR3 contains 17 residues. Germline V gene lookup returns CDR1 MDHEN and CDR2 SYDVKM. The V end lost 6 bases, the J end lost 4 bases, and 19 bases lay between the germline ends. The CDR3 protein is CASSILTGRYYNSPLHF. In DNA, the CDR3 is TGTGCCAGCAGCATCCTTACTGGACGGTATTATAATTCACCCCTCCACTTT.

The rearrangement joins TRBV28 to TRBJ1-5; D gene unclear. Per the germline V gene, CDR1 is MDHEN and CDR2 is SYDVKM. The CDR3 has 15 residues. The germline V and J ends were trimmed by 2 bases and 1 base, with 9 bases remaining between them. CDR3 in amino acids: CASSLTVPSNQPQHF. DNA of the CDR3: TGTGCCAGCAGTTTAACTGTTCCGAGCAATCAGCCCCAGCATTTT.

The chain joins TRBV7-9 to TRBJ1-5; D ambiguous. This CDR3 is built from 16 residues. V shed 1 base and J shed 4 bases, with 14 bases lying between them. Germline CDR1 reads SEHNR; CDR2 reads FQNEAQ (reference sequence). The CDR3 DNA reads TGTGCCAGCAGCTTAGGGTCTACAGATAGGAATCAGCCCCAGCATTTT. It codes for CASSLGSTDRNQPQHF.

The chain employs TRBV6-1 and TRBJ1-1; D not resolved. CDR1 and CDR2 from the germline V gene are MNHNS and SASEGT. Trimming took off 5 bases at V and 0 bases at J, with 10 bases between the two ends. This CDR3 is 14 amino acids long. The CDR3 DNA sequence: TGTGCCAGCAGTCTGACCGACCTGAACACTGAAGCTTTCTTT. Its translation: CASSLTDLNTEAFF.

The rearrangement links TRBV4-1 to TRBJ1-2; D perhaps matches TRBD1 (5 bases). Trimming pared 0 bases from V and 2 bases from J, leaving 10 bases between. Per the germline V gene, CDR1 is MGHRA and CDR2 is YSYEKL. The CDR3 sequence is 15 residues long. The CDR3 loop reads CASSQDQGMNYGYTF. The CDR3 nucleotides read TGCGCCAGCAGCCAAGATCAGGGTATGAACTATGGCTACACCTTC.